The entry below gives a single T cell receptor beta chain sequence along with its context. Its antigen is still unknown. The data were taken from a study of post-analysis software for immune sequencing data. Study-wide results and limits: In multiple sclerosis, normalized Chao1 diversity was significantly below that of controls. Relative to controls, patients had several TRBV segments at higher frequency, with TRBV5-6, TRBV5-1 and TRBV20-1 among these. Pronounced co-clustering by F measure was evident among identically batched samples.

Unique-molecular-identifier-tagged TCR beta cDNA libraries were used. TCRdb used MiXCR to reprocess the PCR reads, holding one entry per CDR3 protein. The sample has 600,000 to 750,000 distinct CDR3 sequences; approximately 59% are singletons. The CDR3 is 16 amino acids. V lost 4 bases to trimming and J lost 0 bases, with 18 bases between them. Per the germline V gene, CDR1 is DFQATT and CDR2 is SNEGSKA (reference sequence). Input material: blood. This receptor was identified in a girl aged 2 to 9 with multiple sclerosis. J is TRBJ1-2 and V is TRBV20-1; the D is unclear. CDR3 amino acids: CSATSTRDTANYGYTF. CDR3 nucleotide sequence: TGCAGTGCTACGTCAACACGAGATACAGCTAACTATGGCTACACCTTC.